The clone carrying this TCR beta chain was seen more than once but under ten times. Its antigen remains unknown. This sample is part of a study of shared clonotypes between healthy human individuals. CD4+ cell separation produced CD45RA+ naive and CD45RA-negative memory subsets. Germline lookup yields CDR1 MDHEN and CDR2 SYDVKM. With 6 bases removed from V and 7 bases from J, the gap between germline ends came to 19 bases. The CDR3 covers 15 residues. Profiled with immunoSEQ multiplex PCR; TCRdb holds only in-frame clones, not every one. The sample consists of 800,000 to 1,200,000 clones, around 78% of them appearing once. Findings and limits, study-wide: Naive subsets, compared against memory subsets, generally had larger estimated richness values. The researchers took only blood, and tissue repertoires probably look different.

The chain has TRBV28 and TRBJ1-5; TRBD1 might be the D (5 bases). This TCR derives from a man in his late teens or twenties in good health. Some clones in this sample may be carry-over from other donors' samples. Sequenced input: memory CD4+ T cells from PBMCs. Documented subset: CD45RA-negative fraction. As DNA, the CDR3 is TGTGCCAGCAGAGCCCAAAACAGGTTCGGGCAGCCCCAGCATTTT. Its protein product is CASRAQNRFGQPQHF.